Only one count was recorded for the clone carrying this TCR beta chain. The V and J ends lost 4 bases and 7 bases, in that order; junction bases with no gene match: 4. This CDR3 spans 14 amino acids. In germline, CDR1 is SGHTA, CDR2 FQGNSA. These data originate in a study of T cell changes during pregnancy in multiple sclerosis. Sequencing used immunoSEQ multiplex PCR; TCRdb keeps in-frame clones, though not all of them. The sample shows more than 90,000 clones, about 94% of them seen only once. This TCR came from a female donor with multiple sclerosis, enrolled in a pregnancy study. V and J are TRBV7-2 and TRBJ2-1; TRBD2 agrees at 10 bases. Material: peripheral blood, obtained in the third trimester of pregnancy. CDR3 sequence reads: CASSSGLAVNEQFF. Here the CDR3 DNA reads TGTGCCAGCAGCTCCGGACTAGCGGTTAATGAGCAGTTCTTC.